These 23 T cell receptor beta chains were all obtained from the same sample, sequenced in a study of T cell repertoires in cytomegalovirus infection. TCRdb re-called the reads through MiXCR, storing one row per CDR3 protein. The sample contains some 680,000 distinct CDR3 sequences, approximately 34% of which appear only once. Input material: PBMCs. These receptor sequences come from a human donor in good health (CMV status not recorded). Some clones in this sample may be carry-over from other donors' samples.

The chain links TRBV6-1 to TRBJ2-5, with 8 bases lining up with TRBD1. The length of the CDR3 is 15 residues. From germline, CDR1 is MNHNS and CDR2 SASEGT. The V segment lost 4 bases and the J segment 4 bases; nucleotides outside the gene matches: 8. Here the CDR3 DNA reads TGTGCCAGCAGTGCGCCTGCAGGGGGCATAGAGACCCAGTACTTC. Its protein is CASSAPAGGIETQYF.

This clonotype was counted only a few times. V and J are TRBV6-1 and TRBJ2-2, with 9 bases that match TRBD2. With V trimmed by 2 bases and J by 0 bases, 7 bases remained unmatched. The germline V gene encodes CDR1 MNHNS and CDR2 SASEGT. This CDR3 comprises 18 residues. This CDR3 reads CASSERLAGTANTGELFF. The CDR3 DNA sequence: TGTGCCAGCAGTGAAAGGCTAGCGGGAACTGCGAACACCGGGGAGCTGTTTTTT.

V and J are TRBV6-8 and TRBJ2-3; no firm D call. Germline V gives CDR1 MNHGY, CDR2 SAAAGT. Deletions cut 4 bases from V and 2 bases from J, with 16 bases between. This CDR3 is built from 16 residues. As DNA, the CDR3 is TGTGCCAGCAGTTTCTCGACCACAAGCACCACAGATACGCAGTATTTT. It encodes CASSFSTTSTTDTQYF.

This chain connects TRBV5-1 to TRBJ2-7; D tentatively reads TRBD1 or TRBD2 (5 bases each). V was trimmed by 4 bases and J by 1 base, leaving 15 bases between them. Germline CDR1 and CDR2: SGHRS and YFSETQ. CDR3 length: 15 amino acids. The CDR3 is CASSVGASPSYEQYF. DNA for the CDR3: TGCGCCAGCAGCGTCGGGGCTTCACCTTCCTACGAGCAGTACTTC.

V and J are TRBV12-3 or TRBV12-4 and TRBJ2-5; TRBD2 might be the D (5 bases). This CDR3 spans 14 amino acids. V lost 2 bases and J 5 bases, leaving 12 bases between the germline ends. The CDR3 DNA is TGTGCCAGCAGTTTATCCGGGGTTGGGGAGACCCAGTACTTC. Protein product: CASSLSGVGETQYF.

The chain links TRBV6-2 or TRBV6-3 to TRBJ2-7; 14 bases fit TRBD2. With 5 bases clipped from V and 2 bases from J, the junction kept 8 bases outside the gene matches. Looked up from germline, CDR1 is MNHEY and CDR2 is SVGEGT. There are 17 residues in the CDR3. CDR3 protein: CASSRLAGGLLAYEQYF. CDR3 bases: TGTGCCAGCAGTCGACTAGCGGGGGGGCTTTTGGCCTACGAGCAGTACTTC.

The chain links TRBV10-1 to TRBJ1-1; D possibly corresponds to TRBD1 (5 bases). V lost 0 bases and J lost 10, with 12 bases in between. In germline, CDR1 is WNHNN, CDR2 SYGVQD (reference sequence). This CDR3 is built from 13 residues. CDR3 coding DNA: TGCGCCAGCAGTGAGTCATGGGGGTTTGGAGCTTTCTTT. This sequence encodes CASSESWGFGAFF.

This clonotype was detected a few times. The chain uses TRBV18 and TRBJ1-1; D is unresolved. V lost 2 bases, J lost 2 bases, and 15 bases lay in between. This CDR3 has 16 residues. Germline values: CDR1 KGHSH, CDR2 LQKENI. CDR3 coding DNA: TGTGCCAGCTCACCAAATAGCCAATCATCTAACACTGAAGCTTTCTTT. Its translation: CASSPNSQSSNTEAFF.

In this sample, this clonotype turned up a few times. The V call is TRBV7-2, the J call TRBJ2-1; D is ambiguous. The CDR3 is 14 amino acids. The germline gives CDR1 SGHTA, CDR2 FQGNSA. Trimming shortened V by 3 bases and J by 3 bases, and 9 bases separated the two germline ends. The chain's CDR3 is CASSFQTFYNEQFF. The CDR3 coding sequence is TGTGCCAGCAGCTTCCAGACCTTCTACAATGAGCAGTTCTTC. Variable domain in full (rest from reference TRBV7-2 and TRBJ2-1): GAGVSQSPSNKVTEKGKDVELRCDPISGHTALYWYRQSLGQGLEFLIYFQGNSAPDKSGLPSDRFSAERTGGSVSTLTIQRTQQEDSAVYLCASSFQTFYNEQFFGPGTRLTVL.

This clonotype came up a few times. The germline gene is not matched at one end of the junction; a read error may be the cause. The chain links TRBV4-1 to TRBJ2-6, with D perhaps assigned TRBD1 or TRBD2 (7 bases each). The CDR3 sequence is 17 residues long. Germline V gene sequence: CDR1 MGHRA, CDR2 YSYEKL. The CDR3 coding sequence is TGTGCCAGCAGCCAGCGGGGAGGGGGCGCTGGGGCCAACGTCCTGACTTTC. As protein: CASSQRGGGAGANVLTF.

In its sample, this clonotype was seen a few times. The CDR3: CASTLPGGTEAFF. DNA of the CDR3: TGTGCCAGCACCCTCCCAGGGGGCACTGAAGCTTTCTTT. V and J are TRBV28 and TRBJ1-1; TRBD1 matches 7 bases. Trimming cost V 7 bases and J 4 bases; bases outside gene matches: 6. CDR1 is MDHEN, CDR2 SYDVKM, per germline. The CDR3 spans 13 residues.

This clonotype was counted many times. The V and J genes are TRBV6-1 and TRBJ2-7; D is possibly TRBD1 or TRBD2 (5 bases each). The V and J ends lost 3 bases and 6 bases respectively, with 12 bases between them. Germline V gene lookup returns CDR1 MNHNS and CDR2 SASEGT. The CDR3 totals 13 residues. CDR3 residues: CASSERGVFEQYF. The CDR3 nucleotides read TGTGCCAGCAGTGAGAGAGGGGTCTTCGAGCAGTACTTC.

This chain joins TRBV12-3 or TRBV12-4 and TRBJ2-7, with TRBD1 matching over 7 bases. The J segment lost 5 bases and the V segment lost 3 bases, leaving 7 bases of the junction unmatched. The length of the CDR3 is 14 residues. The chain's CDR3 is CASSFPGGFDEQYF. The CDR3 nucleotides read TGTGCCAGCAGTTTTCCAGGGGGTTTCGACGAGCAGTACTTC.

This clonotype was seen a few times. The V call is TRBV28, the J call TRBJ1-2; no clear D. Germline V CDR1 and CDR2: MDHEN, SYDVKM. The CDR3 spans 12 residues. The V end was cut by 4 bases, the J end by 3 bases, with 6 bases between. This CDR3 reads CASSWTDYGYTF. The DNA of the CDR3 is TGTGCCAGCAGTTGGACGGACTATGGCTACACCTTC.

Points on this clonotype: The junction departs from the called germline gene at one end, perhaps through a read error. The chain uses TRBV4-1 and TRBJ1-1; D unresolved. The germline CDR1 and CDR2 sequences are MGHRA and YSYEKL. This CDR3 region has 15 residues. This CDR3 reads CASSQPQVGESEASF. The CDR3 DNA reads TGCGCCAGCAGCCAGCCCCAAGTCGGTGAAAGTGAAGCTTCCTTT.

J is TRBJ1-1 and V is TRBV29-1; 12 nucleotides align to TRBD1. This CDR3 spans 14 amino acids. CDR1 and CDR2 from the germline V gene are SQVTM and ANQGSEA. J was trimmed by 7 bases and V by 6 bases; bases with no gene match: 9. CDR3 loop: CSVGQGAYSSEAFF. For the CDR3, the DNA is TGCAGCGTGGGACAGGGGGCTTATTCGAGTGAAGCTTTCTTT.

A few counts support this clonotype. V usage is TRBV7-9 and J usage is TRBJ1-1; D possibly corresponds to TRBD1 (6 bases). The V and J ends lost 5 bases and 1 base respectively, with 14 bases between them. CDR3 length: 15 residues. Germline CDR1 is SEHNR and CDR2 is FQNEAQ (reference sequence). The CDR3 reads CASSTTYRENTEAFF. The CDR3 region has the DNA TGTGCCAGCAGCACTACGTACAGGGAGAACACTGAAGCTTTCTTT. The entire variable domain, with the rest obtained from reference TRBV7-9 and TRBJ1-1, is as follows: DTGVSQNPRHKITKRGQNVTFRCDPISEHNRLYWYRQTLGQGPEFLTYFQNEAQLEKSRLLSDRFSAERPKGSFSTLEIQRTEQGDSAMYLCASSTTYRENTEAFFGQGTRLTVV.

In its sample, this clonotype was seen a few times. The rearrangement uses TRBV20-1 and TRBJ2-1; 8 bases are shared with TRBD2. CDR1 DFQATT and CDR2 SNEGSKA come from the germline V gene (reference sequence). CDR3 length: 14 amino acids. J was trimmed by 6 bases and V by 5 bases; bases with no gene match: 9. The CDR3 region is CSALRTSHPNEQFF. CDR3 coding DNA: TGCAGTGCTCTTCGGACTAGCCATCCCAATGAGCAGTTCTTC.

This chain uses TRBV6-5 with TRBJ1-1, with D perhaps TRBD1 (5 bases). CDR1 is MNHEY and CDR2 is SVGAGI in the germline V gene. The V end was cut by 5 bases, the J end by 4 bases, with 14 bases between. This CDR3 spans 14 amino acids. In nucleotides, the CDR3 is TGTGCCAGCAGTGAAGTTCCGGGGGTCACTGAAGCTTTCTTT. It encodes CASSEVPGVTEAFF.

For the CDR3, the DNA is TGTGCCAGCAGCTCCCTCGTTGGGCATGAGCAGTTCTTC. It is translated as CASSSLVGHEQFF. The chain links TRBV7-2 to TRBJ2-1; D ambiguous. This CDR3 is built from 13 residues. The germline CDR1 and CDR2 sequences are SGHTA and FQGNSA. V was shortened by 4 bases and J by 8 bases, with 12 bases between the two germline ends. The whole variable domain, filled in from reference TRBV7-2 and TRBJ2-1, reads GAGVSQSPSNKVTEKGKDVELRCDPISGHTALYWYRQSLGQGLEFLIYFQGNSAPDKSGLPSDRFSAERTGGSVSTLTIQRTQQEDSAVYLCASSSLVGHEQFFGPGTRLTVL.

V usage is TRBV12-3 or TRBV12-4 and J usage is TRBJ1-1; D is undetermined. Trimming stripped 5 bases from V and 0 bases from J, with 13 bases between. The CDR3 loop spans 15 amino acids. CDR3 loop: CASSIPQSMNTEAFF. CDR3 nucleotides: TGTGCCAGCAGTATCCCACAGAGCATGAACACTGAAGCTTTCTTT.

This clonotype was observed a handful of times. The chain employs TRBV7-2 and TRBJ2-1; 9 bases fit TRBD1. The CDR3 sequence is 20 residues long. CDR1 SGHTA and CDR2 FQGNSA come from the germline V gene. V was pared by 2 bases and J by 9 bases, with 23 bases of the junction left unmatched. CDR3 DNA sequence: TGTGCCAGCAGCTTATTTCCTCGCACCATTCAAACAGGGGGCAAAGGTGAGCAGTTCTTC. Amino acids: CASSLFPRTIQTGGKGEQFF.

A few counts support this clonotype. This chain connects TRBV19 to TRBJ1-1; a possible D gene is TRBD1 (6 bases). The germline V and J ends were trimmed by 5 bases and 1 base, with 14 bases remaining between them. CDR1 is LNHDA and CDR2 is SQIVND in the germline V gene (reference sequence). The CDR3 extends over 15 amino acids. CDR3 coding DNA: TGTGCCAGTAGTCGTCGGGGGGCTTGGAACACTGAAGCTTTCTTT. It yields the protein CASSRRGAWNTEAFF. The full variable domain, rest sourced from reference TRBV19 and TRBJ1-1, is DGGITQSPKYLFRKEGQNVTLSCEQNLNHDAMYWYRQDPGQGLRLIYYSQIVNDFQKGDIAEGYSVSREKKESFPLTVTSAQKNPTAFYLCASSRRGAWNTEAFFGQGTRLTVV.